This TCR beta chain stems from a study of shared clonotypes between healthy human individuals. Assay used: immunoSEQ multiplex PCR; TCRdb lists only in-frame clones, some missing. The table records around 1,100,000 clones, 77% of them present only once. Trimming shortened V by 6 bases and J by 4 bases, and 14 bases separated the two germline ends. The CDR3 is 14 residues long. Germline lookup yields CDR1 MDHEN and CDR2 SYDVKM. The donor cohort consisted entirely of Caucasian adults residing in Nashville, Tennessee. The V and J genes are TRBV28 and TRBJ2-3; D uncertain. The specimen was memory CD4+ T cells from PBMCs. Subset in this sample: CD45RA-negative fraction. This receptor was taken from a man in his late teens or twenties in good health. Some clones in this sample may be carry-over from other donors' samples. The CDR3 loop is CASRVWGRADTQYF. For the CDR3, the DNA is TGTGCCAGCAGGGTCTGGGGTCGCGCAGATACGCAGTATTTT.